The following is a T cell receptor (beta chain) sequence with its context. Antigen: not known. The data originate from a study of Graves' ophthalmopathy and Graves' hyperthyroidism. Background on the study: Ahead of any treatment, peripheral blood was obtained at the initial diagnosis.

Each donor who had ophthalmopathy showed moderate-to-severe activity, a CAS of ≥3, a NOSPECS of ≥4, and a duration under 3 months. V shed 8 bases and J shed 2 bases, with 16 bases lying between them. This CDR3 has 14 amino acids. Germline V gene sequence: CDR1 WSHSY, CDR2 SAAADI. Study-wide results and caveats: Blood also held most thyroid clonotypes expanded above 0.001 frequency.

Using RNA transcripts, the TCR beta CDR3 regions were amplified. RT-PCR was first run with HTBI primers, then multiplex PCR in a second round. TCRdb analysed the multiplex PCR reads with MiXCR anew, one entry per CDR3 protein. The sample contains 11,000 to 15,000 distinct CDR3 sequences, 50% of which appear only once. This TCR was recovered from a woman between 25 and 40 years old with Graves' ophthalmopathy. The chain carries TRBV10-2 and TRBJ2-7; unclear D gene. Sequenced input: peripheral blood. This CDR3 is CASGHIESPYEQYF. The CDR3, as DNA: TGCGCCAGCGGCCACATAGAGAGCCCCTACGAGCAGTACTTC.